The 6 T cell receptor beta chains in this list originate from one sample, sequenced in a study of T-cell reconstitution after alpha-beta-depleted transplantation in children. TCRbeta library preparation incorporated unique molecular identifiers. From the PCR reads, TCRdb called clonotypes with MiXCR, one entry per CDR3 protein. The sample consists of some 500,000 distinct CDR3 sequences, approximately 20% of them appearing once. The sample consisted of PBMCs from the stem cell graft donor, taken from the stem cell graft. Receptors originate from a human donor who donated a stem cell graft to a child with acute lymphoblastic leukemia.

This clonotype was picked up a small number of times. The chain uses TRBV5-1 and TRBJ2-1, with a tentative D call TRBD1 (5 bases). V lost 0 bases, J lost 5 bases, and 12 bases lay in between. The germline V gene has CDR1 SGHRS and CDR2 YFSETQ. The CDR3 sequence is 15 residues long. The CDR3 region is CASSLGWTNDNEQFF. DNA of the CDR3: TGCGCCAGCAGCTTGGGCTGGACAAACGACAATGAGCAGTTCTTC.

The J gene is TRBJ1-1, the V gene TRBV29-1; 9 positions match TRBD1. This CDR3 is built from 14 residues. V lost 5 bases to trimming and J lost 0 bases; unmatched junction nucleotides: 4. Germline CDR1 is SQVTM and CDR2 is ANQGSEA. The DNA for the CDR3 is TGCAGCGTTCAGGGACAGGGACTGAACACTGAAGCTTTCTTT. This sequence encodes CSVQGQGLNTEAFF.

This clonotype was seen more than once but under ten times. The chain uses TRBV20-1 and TRBJ2-1, with 7 bases identical to TRBD2. CDR3 length: 13 amino acids. Germline V gives CDR1 DFQATT, CDR2 SNEGSKA (reference sequence). The V gene end was trimmed by 5 bases and the J gene end by 2 bases; junction bases not matched to a gene: 3. As DNA, the CDR3 is TGCAGTGCTTGGGCGGGGGCCTACAATGAGCAGTTCTTC. The encoded protein is CSAWAGAYNEQFF.

There are a few counts of this clonotype. The chain is built from TRBV7-9 and TRBJ1-5; D might be TRBD1 (6 bases). The germline V gene encodes CDR1 SEHNR and CDR2 FQNEAQ (reference sequence). CDR3 size: 14 residues. The V end lost 2 bases, the J end lost 4 bases, and 9 bases lay between the germline ends. CDR3 residues: CASSLKGVNQPQHF. In DNA form, the CDR3 reads TGTGCCAGCAGCTTAAAGGGGGTTAATCAGCCCCAGCATTTT.

The rearrangement joins TRBV7-2 to TRBJ2-1; 11 nucleotides align to TRBD2. V shed 6 bases, J shed 4 bases, and the junction held 11 bases outside the gene matches. The CDR3 length is 17 residues. CDR1 is SGHTA, CDR2 FQGNSA, per germline. The CDR3 nucleotides read TGTGCCAGCAGTTTTGTACCGGGACTAGCGGCATACAATGAGCAGTTCTTC. This encodes CASSFVPGLAAYNEQFF.

This clonotype was seen more than once but under ten times. The rearrangement links TRBV6-1 to TRBJ2-5; 11 nucleotides line up with TRBD1. The germline gives CDR1 MNHNS, CDR2 SASEGT. The CDR3 length is 15 residues. The V segment lost 6 bases and the J segment 3 bases; nucleotides outside the gene matches: 6. The CDR3 is CASRRDRGAKETQYF. The CDR3 coding sequence is TGTGCCAGCAGACGGGACAGGGGGGCTAAAGAGACCCAGTACTTC.